Listed here is a single T cell receptor (beta chain). The antigen is not known. Because it lacks the conserved phenylalanine or tryptophan at the end, this CDR3 is likely a read error. After constant-region reverse-primer amplification, full-length variable regions underwent semi-nested PCR with Nested Universal Primer A. TCRdb fed the 5' RACE reads into MiXCR, producing one record per CDR3 protein. The sample has roughly 42,000 distinct CDR3 sequences, around 30% seen once; the top ten hold more than 3.5%. In germline, CDR1 is SGHVS, CDR2 FQNEAQ. CDR3 length equals 15 residues. V lost 5 bases, J lost 4 bases, and 17 bases lay in between. General study results and limits: Tumor-infiltrating Treg TCR alpha and beta sequences overlapped most with tumor naive CD4+ T cells, then blood naive.

The V gene is TRBV7-8, the J gene TRBJ1-1; D might be TRBD1 (5 bases). The clonotype was recovered from a female donor with breast cancer. The sequencing input was tumor-infiltrating memory CD4+ T cells sorted from the breast tumor. The subset denotes: memory CD4+ T cells, CD4+CD45RO+CD25-. CDR3 protein: CASSPREMGRTEAFS. The CDR3 region has the DNA TGTGCCAGCAGCCCGAGGGAGATGGGGCGCACTGAAGCTTTCTCT.